One sample yielded the 21 T cell receptor beta chains listed below, sequenced in a study of T cells in Graves' hyperthyroidism and ophthalmopathy. RNA transcripts yielded amplified TCR beta CDR3 regions. HTBI primers were used for first-round RT-PCR of the TCR CDR3. TCRdb reprocessed the multiplex PCR reads with MiXCR, giving one entry per CDR3 protein. Found here are over 700,000 distinct CDR3 sequences, more than 30% of them singletons; the top ten hold around 9.3%. Sample: blood. The receptors were gathered from a man aged 18 to 35 with Graves' hyperthyroidism.

In this sample, this clonotype turned up many times. The J gene is TRBJ1-1, the V gene TRBV29-1, with no clear D. The CDR3 length is 10 residues. Trimming removed 6 bases at V and 5 bases at J, with 7 bases between. Germline V gene lookup returns CDR1 SQVTM and CDR2 ANQGSEA. This CDR3 is CSVSTTEAFF. CDR3 sequence (DNA): TGCAGCGTGAGCACAACTGAAGCTTTCTTT.

This clonotype appeared a few times. CDR3 bases: TGTGCCAGTAGTATCCGAGGAGGGGTTACCAGCGACTACTACGAGCAGTACTTC. This translates into CASSIRGGVTSDYYEQYF. J is TRBJ2-7 and V is TRBV19; D is possibly TRBD2 (6 bases). V was trimmed by 3 bases and J by 3 bases, leaving 24 bases between them. Germline values: CDR1 LNHDA, CDR2 SQIVND (reference sequence). The CDR3 spans 18 residues.

The CDR3 reads CASSESGQGLGYTF. In DNA form, the CDR3 reads TGTGCCAGCAGCGAGTCGGGACAGGGGCTTGGCTACACCTTC. The chain couples TRBV7-2 to TRBJ1-2; the match to TRBD1 covers 10 bases. V trimming: 5 bases; J trimming: 7 bases; junction bases outside the gene matches: 7. From germline, CDR1 is SGHTA and CDR2 FQGNSA. The CDR3 is 14 amino acids. The whole variable domain, remainder taken from reference TRBV7-2 and TRBJ1-2, is GAGVSQSPSNKVTEKGKDVELRCDPISGHTALYWYRQSLGQGLEFLIYFQGNSAPDKSGLPSDRFSAERTGGSVSTLTIQRTQQEDSAVYLCASSESGQGLGYTFGSGTRLTVV.

The V call is TRBV2, the J call TRBJ2-7; D ambiguous. V lost 4 bases and J 2 bases, leaving 15 bases between the germline ends. The CDR3 is 15 residues long. Germline values: CDR1 SNHLY, CDR2 FYNNEI. The CDR3 DNA is TGTGCCAGCAGTGTCCCCGCCAAGACGACCTACGAGCAGTACTTC. Protein sequence: CASSVPAKTTYEQYF.

The genes are TRBV27 and TRBJ2-5; D is ambiguous. The CDR3 sequence is 11 residues long. V was shortened by 10 bases and J by 5 bases, with 11 bases between the two germline ends. Per the germline V gene, CDR1 is MNHEY and CDR2 is SMNVEV (reference sequence). The CDR3 loop reads CATEHGETQYF. In DNA, the CDR3 is TGTGCCACCGAGCACGGGGAGACCCAGTACTTC.

This rearrangement joins TRBV7-9 to TRBJ2-2; maybe TRBD2 (7 bases). The CDR3 contains 19 residues. Germline CDR1 SEHNR, CDR2 FQNEAQ (reference sequence). V gave up 5 bases and J gave up 2 bases, with 24 bases separating them. This CDR3 is CASSPATGKGGGNTGELFF. CDR3 DNA sequence: TGTGCCAGCAGCCCCGCCACAGGGAAAGGCGGGGGAAACACCGGGGAGCTGTTTTTT.

Many counts were recorded for this clonotype. The chain carries TRBV24-1 and TRBJ2-7, with 11 bases that match TRBD1. J gave up 5 bases and V 7 bases, and 3 bases lay outside the gene matches. The CDR3 loop spans 13 amino acids. Germline V gene lookup returns CDR1 KGHDR and CDR2 SFDVKD. The CDR3 here is CATRGTGGNEQYF. The CDR3 nucleotides read TGTGCCACCAGGGGGACAGGGGGAAACGAGCAGTACTTC.

The CDR3 bases are TGTGCCAGCACCGAAGATGGGACAGGGAATAGAGGAAACACCATATATTTT. This encodes CASTEDGTGNRGNTIYF. The chain employs TRBV2 and TRBJ1-3; 9 bases map to TRBD1. V lost 7 bases and J lost 4; bases outside the gene matches: 14. The CDR3 covers 17 residues. In germline, CDR1 is SNHLY, CDR2 FYNNEI.

This clonotype has a single count. The chain recombines TRBV4-1 with TRBJ2-7, with D perhaps TRBD2 (7 bases). CDR3 length: 15 residues. The V and J ends lost 4 bases and 5 bases respectively, with 18 bases between them. The germline CDR1 and CDR2 sequences are MGHRA and YSYEKL. The CDR3 region has the DNA TGCGCCAGCAGCCTGGCGGGGGCCCTTGGAGACGAGCAGTACTTC. It encodes CASSLAGALGDEQYF.

As regards this clonotype: One end of the junction fails to match germline, which may point to a read error. The chain has TRBV7-7 and TRBJ1-6, with 9 bases fitting TRBD1. From germline, CDR1 is SSHAT and CDR2 FNYEAQ (reference sequence). The CDR3 covers 15 residues. CDR3 nucleotides: TGTGCTAGCAGCTTAAACGGGACAGGGAATTCACCCCTCCACTTT. It is translated as CASSLNGTGNSPLHF.

This clonotype showed up many times. CDR3 amino acids: CASSFSFGRRLRSPLHF. The DNA for the CDR3 is TGTGCCAGTAGTTTCTCATTTGGTCGAAGGCTTCGTTCACCCCTCCACTTT. This chain connects TRBV19 to TRBJ1-6; D not resolved. Germline V gene sequence: CDR1 LNHDA, CDR2 SQIVND (reference sequence). The CDR3 is 17 residues long. Trimming took off 5 bases at V and 9 bases at J, with 23 bases between the two ends.

This clonotype was seen a handful of times. This chain links TRBV6-5 with TRBJ1-5; no reliable D call. CDR1 and CDR2 (germline): MNHEY, SVGAGI. V lost 2 bases and J lost 5, with 10 bases in between. This CDR3 spans 14 amino acids. CDR3 protein: CASSYGDGDQPQHF. The DNA of the CDR3 is TGTGCCAGCAGTTACGGCGACGGAGATCAGCCCCAGCATTTT.

With respect to this clonotype: No conserved phenylalanine or tryptophan is present at the end of the CDR3, so a read error is the likely explanation. It is unclear where the CDR3 begins or ends on the DNA, so no DNA is shown, and the CDR3 is as TCRdb lists it. This rearrangement joins TRBV6-5 to TRBJ2-2; no DNA check was done on the table's D call, TRBD1. In germline, CDR1 is MNHEY, CDR2 SVGAGI. From its first to its last residue, the CDR3 has 16 amino acids. CDR3 sequence reads: CASSERGGCEHRGADS.

The chain recombines TRBV7-8 with TRBJ1-5; maybe TRBD1 (6 bases). This CDR3 is 13 amino acids long. Germline loops: CDR1 SGHVS, CDR2 FQNEAQ. Trimming left V 1 base short and J 11 bases short, with 12 bases between. DNA of the CDR3: TGTGCCAGCAGCTTAGACAGGGATGAGACCCAGCATTTT. Translated, it gives CASSLDRDETQHF.

The genes are TRBV14 and TRBJ1-6; tentative D call: TRBD1 (6 bases). Looked up from germline, CDR1 is SGHDN and CDR2 is FVKESK. This CDR3 is built from 15 residues. The V end lost 3 bases, the J end lost 5 bases, and 11 bases lay between the germline ends. CDR3 in DNA: TGTGCCAGCAGCCATTGGGGGCGGAATAATTCACCCCTCCACTTT. Amino acids: CASSHWGRNNSPLHF.

This clonotype was picked up many times. The chain carries TRBV2 and TRBJ2-5; 9 nucleotides align to TRBD1. The V gene's germline CDR1 is SNHLY and CDR2 FYNNEI. The CDR3 covers 14 residues. J was trimmed by 2 bases and V by 5 bases; bases with no gene match: 3. The CDR3 here is CASSMGTGQETQYF. The CDR3 nucleotides read TGTGCCAGCAGTATGGGGACAGGGCAAGAGACCCAGTACTTC.

As for this clonotype: Without the conserved terminal phenylalanine or tryptophan, this CDR3 likely stems from a read error. No DNA is shown, since the ends of the CDR3 on it are uncertain; the CDR3 is the one TCRdb lists. V is TRBV6-5 and J is TRBJ2-5; the table's D call TRBD1 went unverified against the DNA. The CDR3 sequence runs 8 residues, both termini included. Germline CDR1 and CDR2: MNHEY and SVGAGI. The CDR3 here is CASSQGFI.

Concerning this clonotype itself: Given a much more abundant clone one base away, this may be a read error. The genes are TRBV19 and TRBJ2-7, with D unresolved. The CDR3 extends over 13 amino acids. The V gene's germline CDR1 is LNHDA and CDR2 SQIVND (reference sequence). CDR3 region: CAGSSMGLGEQYF. CDR3 bases: TGTGCCGGTAGTTCCATGGGCCTGGGCGAGCAGTACTTC.

This clonotype was seen at least ten times. J is TRBJ2-7 and V is TRBV6-5; D is possibly TRBD1 or TRBD2 (5 bases each). Germline V CDR1 and CDR2: MNHEY, SVGAGI. V was pared by 2 bases and J by 6 bases, with 14 bases between. This CDR3 comprises 14 residues. The CDR3 DNA is TGTGCCAGCAGTTACGTCGGCCCGAGGGGCGAGCAGTACTTC. Amino acid sequence: CASSYVGPRGEQYF.

This clonotype was recorded many times. The V and J genes are TRBV29-1 and TRBJ1-1; 7 nucleotides line up with TRBD1. V lost 4 bases and J lost 1; bases outside the gene matches: 6. Germline V lookup: CDR1 SQVTM, CDR2 ANQGSEA. The length of the CDR3 is 14 residues. In nucleotides, the CDR3 is TGCAGCGTTGGACAGGGTTACGGGAACACTGAAGCTTTCTTT. Protein sequence: CSVGQGYGNTEAFF.

This clonotype was picked up many times. The chain carries TRBV5-6 and TRBJ2-5; D unclear. The CDR3 runs 11 residues. Germline CDR1 reads SGHDT; CDR2 reads YYEEEE. V lost 0 bases and J lost 7, with 4 bases in between. DNA for the CDR3: TGTGCCAGCAGCTTGGTGGGGACCCAGTACTTC. Translating it yields CASSLVGTQYF.